The clone carrying this T cell receptor (beta chain) has just a few counts. TCRdb reanalysed the RT-PCR reads using MiXCR and keeps one entry per CDR3 protein. Among about a million distinct CDR3 sequences, approximately 19% were seen once, and the ten largest hold around 6%. This entry comes from a study of patients and donors after allogeneic stem cell transplantation. J lost 4 bases, V lost 2 bases, and 14 bases had no gene match. Germline CDR1 and CDR2: SGHRS and YFSETQ. The CDR3 extends over 18 amino acids. This TCR was recovered from a human donor who was either an allogeneic HSCT recipient or a stem cell or donor lymphocyte infusion donor (not recorded which). It is not recorded whose cells these are; they may come from a transplant donor. The rearrangement joins TRBV5-1 to TRBJ2-5; 10 bases are shared with TRBD1. Material: blood, either unsorted or a sorted T cell fraction (not recorded which). The CDR3, as DNA: TGCGCCAGCAGCTTACAACCCAGACCGGGACAGGGGAGAGAGACCCAGTACTTC. Encoded protein: CASSLQPRPGQGRETQYF.